The 15 T cell receptor beta chains presented below share a single source sample, sequenced in a study of cytomegalovirus exposure and HLA in healthy donors. PCR involved 60 Vbeta and 13 Jbeta primers. Data came from immunoSEQ multiplex PCR; TCRdb stores just in-frame clones and leaves some out. The sample holds 150,000 to 160,000 clones; around 82% are singletons and the top ten take roughly 5.9%. The sample taken for sequencing was PBMCs. All receptors come from a woman between 40 and 50 years old in good health and CMV-seropositive.

The chain couples TRBV18 to TRBJ1-2; TRBD1 aligns across 8 bases. Trimming cost V 4 bases and J 0 bases; bases outside gene matches: 10. CDR3 length: 17 amino acids. CDR1 and CDR2 from the germline V gene are KGHSH and LQKENI. CDR3 sequence: CASSQAGTGVANYGYTF. CDR3 nucleotide sequence: TGTGCCAGCTCACAAGCCGGGACAGGAGTCGCTAACTATGGCTACACCTTC.

The chain links TRBV23-1 to TRBJ2-1; 12 positions agree with TRBD1. TRBV23-1 is reported as an ORF; its role is uncertain. With V trimmed by 4 bases and J by 6 bases, 10 bases remained unmatched. The CDR3 has 17 amino acids. The CDR3 DNA sequence: TGCGCCAGCAGTCTAAGGGACAGGGGGCTAGAGGTCAATGAGCAGTTCTTC. Translating gives CASSLRDRGLEVNEQFF.

This clone has just a few counts. V is TRBV5-4 and J is TRBJ2-7; TRBD2 aligns across 7 bases. From germline, CDR1 is SGHNT and CDR2 YYREEE (reference sequence). J was trimmed by 0 bases and V by 0 bases; bases with no gene match: 6. CDR3 length equals 16 residues. This chain's CDR3 is CASSLVSGTHSYEQYF. CDR3 sequence (DNA): TGTGCCAGCAGCTTGGTAAGCGGGACCCACTCCTACGAGCAGTACTTC.

This clone was seen a handful of times. The CDR3 loop is CASSYVPDNEQFF. CDR3 in DNA: TGTGCCAGCAGTTACGTGCCGGACAATGAGCAGTTCTTC. This sequence joins TRBV6-6 and TRBJ2-1; D ambiguous. Trimming removed 2 bases at V and 5 bases at J, with 7 bases between. The CDR3 covers 13 residues. Germline-derived CDR1 and CDR2 are MNHNY and SVGAGI (reference sequence).

The chain links TRBV2 to TRBJ2-1; perhaps TRBD2 as D (6 bases). The CDR3 length is 14 residues. V lost 7 bases and J lost 2, with 12 bases in between. Per germline, CDR1 SNHLY and CDR2 FYNNEI. The CDR3 is CASKGGAPYNEQFF. Written as DNA, the CDR3 is TGTGCCAGCAAGGGCGGGGCCCCCTACAATGAGCAGTTCTTC.

This rearrangement joins TRBV5-6 to TRBJ2-7; 10 bases line up with TRBD2. CDR1 and CDR2 from the germline V gene are SGHDT and YYEEEE. The CDR3 runs to 18 residues. Trimming removed 0 bases from V and 0 bases from J; junction bases left unmatched: 9. This CDR3 is CASSLDGLADLFSYEQYF. As DNA, the CDR3 is TGTGCCAGCAGCTTGGATGGACTAGCGGATTTATTCTCCTACGAGCAGTACTTC. The variable domain in full, with the rest retrieved from reference TRBV5-6 and TRBJ2-7, is DAGVTQSPTHLIKTRGQQVTLRCSPKSGHDTVSWYQQALGQGPQFIFQYYEEEERQRGNFPDRFSGHQFPNYSSELNVNALLLGDSALYLCASSLDGLADLFSYEQYFGPGTRLTVT.

The chain links TRBV5-1 to TRBJ2-3, with 9 bases fitting TRBD2. The V gene end was trimmed by 4 bases and the J gene end by 4 bases; junction bases not matched to a gene: 10. Germline CDR1 SGHRS, CDR2 YFSETQ. This CDR3 has 16 residues. The CDR3 loop is CASSQRAGGGSDTQYF. In DNA, the CDR3 is TGCGCCAGCAGCCAGAGGGCGGGAGGGGGGTCAGATACGCAGTATTTT.

The genes are TRBV6-5 and TRBJ1-2; 9 bases agree with TRBD1. The trim removed 7 bases at V and 3 bases at J, leaving 6 bases unmatched. This CDR3 region has 14 residues. The germline gives CDR1 MNHEY, CDR2 SVGAGI. The chain's CDR3 is CASTTGGGYYGYTF. CDR3 sequence (DNA): TGTGCCAGCACCACAGGGGGCGGTTACTATGGCTACACCTTC.

V and J are TRBV27 and TRBJ2-2; 7 nucleotides agree with TRBD2. The CDR3 is 15 residues long. V lost 3 bases to trimming and J lost 6 bases; unmatched junction nucleotides: 7. Looked up from germline, CDR1 is MNHEY and CDR2 is SMNVEV (reference sequence). In nucleotides, the CDR3 is TGTGCCAGCAGTTTCGGGGGGAGAGGGGCCGGGGAGCTGTTTTTT. Residues: CASSFGGRGAGELFF.

The J gene is TRBJ2-1, the V gene TRBV15; 10 nucleotides line up with TRBD2. The CDR3 totals 15 residues. CDR1 and CDR2 (germline): LNHNV, YYDKDF (reference sequence). V was clipped by 7 bases and J by 1 base; unmatched bases: 4. In nucleotides, the CDR3 is TGTGCCACCAACCCACTAGCGGGGTCCTACAATGAGCAGTTCTTC. This codes for CATNPLAGSYNEQFF.

The chain carries TRBV11-3 and TRBJ2-2; TRBD1 is a possible D gene (5 bases). The CDR3 has 14 residues. Between the trimmed V and J ends, which lost 5 bases and 3 bases, there was a span of 10 bases. CDR1 is SGHNT, CDR2 YENEEA, per germline. CDR3 coding DNA: TGTGCCAGCAGCGAGCCACAGGACACCGGGGAGCTGTTTTTT. Translated: CASSEPQDTGELFF.

The chain combines TRBV11-3 with TRBJ2-2; 8 bases are shared with TRBD1. Unmatched junction bases numbered 8, after V lost 5 bases and J lost 6 bases. CDR3 size: 15 residues. Germline CDR1 and CDR2: SGHNT and YENEEA. The CDR3 DNA reads as TGTGCCAGCAGCCAAGGACAGGGAGTTGCCGGGGAGCTGTTTTTT. This encodes CASSQGQGVAGELFF.

V and J are TRBV6-6 and TRBJ2-5; 7 nucleotides align to TRBD1. The V gene end was trimmed by 6 bases and the J gene end by 5 bases; junction bases not matched to a gene: 12. CDR3 length: 15 amino acids. Germline CDR1 reads MNHNY; CDR2 reads SVGAGI (reference sequence). The CDR3 region has the DNA TGTGCCAGCAGAAAGGGGGACAGCCTTCTGGAGACCCAGTACTTC. Protein: CASRKGDSLLETQYF.

The chain is built from TRBV7-9 and TRBJ2-1; 8 positions match TRBD2. The germline V gene has CDR1 SEHNR and CDR2 FQNEAQ (reference sequence). The CDR3 covers 15 residues. Germline trimming cut 5 bases from V and 7 bases from J; bases unmatched to any gene: 10. CDR3 nucleotide sequence: TGTGCCAGCAGCCCGAGTGCGGGAGGCGTAAATGAGCAGTTCTTC. This sequence encodes CASSPSAGGVNEQFF.

Concerning this clone: One junction end does not reproduce the germline sequence, and a read error may be involved. This chain joins TRBV5-1 and TRBJ2-2; TRBD2 aligns across 7 bases. The CDR3 sequence is 15 residues long. Per germline, CDR1 SGHRS and CDR2 YFSETQ. CDR3 DNA sequence: TGCGCCACCAGCCTGGAGTCGGGAGGAGCCGGGGAGCTGTTTTTT. It specifies CATSLESGGAGELFF. Filled out from reference TRBV5-1 and TRBJ2-2, the complete variable domain reads KAGVTQTPRYLIKTRGQQVTLSCSPISGHRSVSWYQQTPGQGLQFLFEYFSETQRNKGNFPGRFSGRQFSNSRSEMNVSTLELGDSALYLCATSLESGGAGELFFGEGSRLTVL.